The sequence of this T cell receptor (beta chain) was determined in a study of blood T cell repertoires in COVID-19. Method: immunoSEQ multiplex PCR; TCRdb's copy keeps in-frame clones and lacks some. The sample holds about 91,000 clones, more than 75% seen once. The CDR3 length is 14 residues. Between the trimmed V and J ends, which lost 2 bases and 0 bases, there was a span of 8 bases. From germline, CDR1 is MNHNY and CDR2 SVGAGI (reference sequence). The sequencing input was peripheral blood. V is TRBV6-6 and J is TRBJ2-7; D not resolved. The clonotype was recovered from a woman of 80 years or more with active COVID-19. In nucleotides, the CDR3 is TGTGCCAGCAGTTACGCGGAGAACTCCTACGAGCAGTACTTC. This sequence encodes CASSYAENSYEQYF.